The clone carrying this T cell receptor beta chain was recorded a few times. The antigen is not known. This sample is drawn from a study of T cells in Graves' hyperthyroidism and ophthalmopathy. TCR beta CDR3 sequences were amplified from RNA transcripts. The TCR CDR3 first-round RT-PCR relied on the HTBI primer set. TCRdb redid the calling of the multiplex PCR reads with MiXCR, one entry per CDR3 protein. The sample yields some 200,000 distinct CDR3 sequences, around 16% seen once. Study observations and caveats: Blood held most thyroid clonotypes expanded above 0.001 frequency.

Patients were aged 18 to 65, had disease duration under 2 months, and had newly diagnosed hyperthyroidism. Each diagnosis drew on symptoms, thyroxine, TRAb, thyroid ultrasound and orbital computed tomography findings. The authors took PBMCs from over 8.5 ml fresh peripheral blood. The CDR3 is 11 residues long. Per the germline V gene, CDR1 is DFQATT and CDR2 is SNEGSKA (reference sequence). V was cut by 3 bases and J by 2 bases, with 4 bases left in between. This chain uses TRBV20-1 with TRBJ2-5; D gene unclear. The sample consisted of blood. The sequence was obtained from a woman in her fifties or sixties with Graves' hyperthyroidism. The CDR3, as DNA: TGCAGTGCTAGGAAACAAGAGACCCAGTACTTC. This encodes CSARKQETQYF.